The entry below gives a single T cell receptor (beta chain) sequence along with its context. Its antigen is not identified. Assay: immunoSEQ multiplex PCR; the TCRdb copy retains only in-frame clones and omits some. The repertoire holds 70,000 to 80,000 clones, with roughly 90% as singletons. The data stem from a study of OX40 agonist ivuxolimab in advanced cancers. General study results and limits: No antigen was identified for the clonally expanded peripheral T cells.

The CDR3 is 20 amino acids. Germline V gene sequence: CDR1 LNHDA, CDR2 SQIVND (reference sequence). V gave up 3 bases and J gave up 6 bases; unmatched junction bases: 21. The material was CD4+ or CD8+ T cells sorted from blood, obtained in a trial of the OX40 agonist ivuxolimab. This TCR derives from an adult with an advanced solid tumor such as melanoma, head and neck, liver or kidney cancer. The rearrangement joins TRBV19 to TRBJ2-7; 12 positions agree with TRBD2. CDR3 DNA: TGTGCCAGTAGTATGCTCCCCCGGACTAGCGGGGCGAGGCGGACCGTCGAGCAGTACTTC. This encodes CASSMLPRTSGARRTVEQYF.